This T cell receptor beta chain was obtained from a study of shared clonotypes between healthy human individuals. CD45RO-negative, CCR7-selected cells formed the naive CD8 fraction, which excluded terminally differentiated effector memory CD45RA+ cells. Regarding this clone: The antigen is undetermined.

Study results and caveats: For naive CD4 cells, roughly 4.6% of clonotypes were shared across a handful of donors. Larger estimated richness was generally seen in naive subsets than in memory subsets.

Libraries were prepared by immunoSEQ multiplex PCR; TCRdb keeps only in-frame clonotypes and omits some of them. Here the sample spans 800,000 to 950,000 clones, just over 95% being singletons. The germline V gene has CDR1 SGDLS and CDR2 YYNGEE. V gave up 0 bases and J gave up 5 bases, with 14 bases separating them. The CDR3 consists of 16 residues. The TCR sequence derives from a young man in good health. Material: naive CD8+ T cells sorted from blood. The chain carries TRBV9 and TRBJ2-2; the D call may be TRBD1 or TRBD2 (5 bases each). CDR3 DNA sequence: TGTGCCAGCAGCGTAGGTGGGGACGTCAGAACCGGGGAGCTGTTTTTT. This sequence encodes CASSVGGDVRTGELFF.